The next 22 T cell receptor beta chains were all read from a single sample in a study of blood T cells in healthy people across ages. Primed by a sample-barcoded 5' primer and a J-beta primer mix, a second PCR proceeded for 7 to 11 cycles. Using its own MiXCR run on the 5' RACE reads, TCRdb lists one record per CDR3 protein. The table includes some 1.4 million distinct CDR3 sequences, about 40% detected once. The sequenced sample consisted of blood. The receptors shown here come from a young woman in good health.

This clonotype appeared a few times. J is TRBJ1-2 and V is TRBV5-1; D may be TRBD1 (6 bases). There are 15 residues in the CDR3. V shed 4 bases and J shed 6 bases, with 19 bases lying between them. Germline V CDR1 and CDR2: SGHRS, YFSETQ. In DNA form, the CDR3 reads TGCGCCAGCAGCGGCTATGCAGGGGCGGTGGATGGCTACACCTTC. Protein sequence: CASSGYAGAVDGYTF. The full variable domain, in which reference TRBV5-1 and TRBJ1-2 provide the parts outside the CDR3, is KAGVTQTPRYLIKTRGQQVTLSCSPISGHRSVSWYQQTPGQGLQFLFEYFSETQRNKGNFPGRFSGRQFSNSRSEMNVSTLELGDSALYLCASSGYAGAVDGYTFGSGTRLTVV.

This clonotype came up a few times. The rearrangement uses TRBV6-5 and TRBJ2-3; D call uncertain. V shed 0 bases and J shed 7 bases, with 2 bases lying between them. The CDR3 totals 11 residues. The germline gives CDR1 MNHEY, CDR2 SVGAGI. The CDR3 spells CASSYSYTQYF. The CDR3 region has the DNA TGTGCCAGCAGTTACTCTTATACGCAGTATTTT.

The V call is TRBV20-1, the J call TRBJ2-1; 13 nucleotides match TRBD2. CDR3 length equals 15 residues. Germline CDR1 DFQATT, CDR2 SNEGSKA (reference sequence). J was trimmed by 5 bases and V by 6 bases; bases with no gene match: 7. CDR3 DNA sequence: TGCAGTGCCGCCTCCGGGACTAGCGGGAACAATGAGCAGTTCTTC. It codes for CSAASGTSGNNEQFF.

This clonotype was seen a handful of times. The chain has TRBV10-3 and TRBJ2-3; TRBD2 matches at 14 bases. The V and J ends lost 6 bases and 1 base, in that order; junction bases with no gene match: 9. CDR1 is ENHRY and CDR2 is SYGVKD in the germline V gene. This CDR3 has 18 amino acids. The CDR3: CAIRDGTSGRRGTDTQYF. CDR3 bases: TGTGCCATCAGGGATGGGACTAGCGGGAGACGAGGCACAGATACGCAGTATTTT.

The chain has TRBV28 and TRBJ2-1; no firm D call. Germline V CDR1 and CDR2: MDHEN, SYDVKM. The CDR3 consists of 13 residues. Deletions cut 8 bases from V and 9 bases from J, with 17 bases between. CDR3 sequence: CASDVETGREQFF. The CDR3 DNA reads TGTGCCAGCGACGTAGAGACCGGGCGTGAGCAGTTCTTC.

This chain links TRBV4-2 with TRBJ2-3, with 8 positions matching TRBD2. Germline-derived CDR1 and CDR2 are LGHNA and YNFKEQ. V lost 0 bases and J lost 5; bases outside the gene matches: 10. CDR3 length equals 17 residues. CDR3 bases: TGTGCCAGCAGCCAAGATCGAGGTAGCGGGGTGAAAGATACGCAGTATTTT. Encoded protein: CASSQDRGSGVKDTQYF.

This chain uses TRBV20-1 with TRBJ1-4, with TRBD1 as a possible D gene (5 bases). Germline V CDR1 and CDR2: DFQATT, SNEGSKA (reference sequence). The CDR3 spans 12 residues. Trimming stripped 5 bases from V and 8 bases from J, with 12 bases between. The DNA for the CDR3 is TGCAGTGCTGGGGGACGAGAGGAAAAACTGTTTTTT. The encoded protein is CSAGGREEKLFF.

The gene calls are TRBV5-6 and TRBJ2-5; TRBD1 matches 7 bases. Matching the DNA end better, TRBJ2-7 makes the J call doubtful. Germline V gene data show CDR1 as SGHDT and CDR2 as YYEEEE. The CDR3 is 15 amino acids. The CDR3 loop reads CASSLVEGATYEQYF. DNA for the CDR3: TGTGCCAGCAGCTTGGTAGAGGGGGCCACCTACGAGCAGTACTTC.

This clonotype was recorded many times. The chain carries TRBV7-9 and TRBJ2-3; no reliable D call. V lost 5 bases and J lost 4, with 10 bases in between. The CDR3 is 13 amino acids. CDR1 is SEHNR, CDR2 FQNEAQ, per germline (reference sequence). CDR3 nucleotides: TGTGCCAGCAGCCGTCCTCGTCCAGATACGCAGTATTTT. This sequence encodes CASSRPRPDTQYF.

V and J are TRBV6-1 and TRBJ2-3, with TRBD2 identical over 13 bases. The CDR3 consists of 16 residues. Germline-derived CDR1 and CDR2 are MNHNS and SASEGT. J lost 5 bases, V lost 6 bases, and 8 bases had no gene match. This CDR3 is CASRDGLAGDEDTQYF. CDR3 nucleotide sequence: TGTGCCAGCAGAGATGGACTAGCGGGGGATGAAGATACGCAGTATTTT.

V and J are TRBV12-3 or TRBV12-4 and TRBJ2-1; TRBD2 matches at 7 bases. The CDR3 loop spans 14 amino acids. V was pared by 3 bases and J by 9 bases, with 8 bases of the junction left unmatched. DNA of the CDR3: TGTGCCAGCAGTTTTGGGAGGGGTCAAGGTGAGCAGTTCTTC. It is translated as CASSFGRGQGEQFF.

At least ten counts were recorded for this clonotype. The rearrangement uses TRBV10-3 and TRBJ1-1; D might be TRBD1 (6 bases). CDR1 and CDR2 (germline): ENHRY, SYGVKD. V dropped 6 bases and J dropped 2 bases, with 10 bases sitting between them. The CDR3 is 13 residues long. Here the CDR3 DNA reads TGTGCCATCAGGGTACAGGGAAACACTGAAGCTTTCTTT. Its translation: CAIRVQGNTEAFF.

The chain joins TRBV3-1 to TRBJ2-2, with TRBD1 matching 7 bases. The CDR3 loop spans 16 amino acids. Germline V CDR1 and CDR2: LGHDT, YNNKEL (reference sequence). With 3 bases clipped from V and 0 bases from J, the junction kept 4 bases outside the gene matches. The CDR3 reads CASSQLTGTNTGELFF. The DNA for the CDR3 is TGTGCCAGCAGCCAGTTGACAGGGACGAACACCGGGGAGCTGTTTTTT.

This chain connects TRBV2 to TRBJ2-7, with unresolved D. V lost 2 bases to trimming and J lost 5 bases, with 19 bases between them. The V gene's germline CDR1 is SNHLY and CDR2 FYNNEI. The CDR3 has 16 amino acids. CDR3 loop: CASSEILGPFRDEQYF. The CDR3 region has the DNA TGTGCCAGCAGTGAAATTTTAGGCCCCTTTCGCGACGAGCAGTACTTC.

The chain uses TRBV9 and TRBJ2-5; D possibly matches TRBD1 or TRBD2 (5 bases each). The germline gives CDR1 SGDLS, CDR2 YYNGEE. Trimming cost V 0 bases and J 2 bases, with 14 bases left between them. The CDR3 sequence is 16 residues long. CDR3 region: CASSVESRGPQETQYF. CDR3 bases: TGTGCCAGCAGCGTAGAATCGAGGGGACCGCAAGAGACCCAGTACTTC. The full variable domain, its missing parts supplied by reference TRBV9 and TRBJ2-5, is DSGVTQTPKHLITATGQRVTLRCSPRSGDLSVYWYQQSLDQGLQFLIQYYNGEERAKGNILERFSAQQFPDLHSELNLSSLELGDSALYFCASSVESRGPQETQYFGPGTRLLVL.

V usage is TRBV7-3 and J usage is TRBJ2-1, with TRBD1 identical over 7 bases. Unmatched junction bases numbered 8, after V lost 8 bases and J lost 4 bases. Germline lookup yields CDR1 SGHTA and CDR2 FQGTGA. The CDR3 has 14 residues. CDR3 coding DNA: TGTGCCAGCCGCCAGGGACAGAGTTACAATGAGCAGTTCTTC. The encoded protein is CASRQGQSYNEQFF.

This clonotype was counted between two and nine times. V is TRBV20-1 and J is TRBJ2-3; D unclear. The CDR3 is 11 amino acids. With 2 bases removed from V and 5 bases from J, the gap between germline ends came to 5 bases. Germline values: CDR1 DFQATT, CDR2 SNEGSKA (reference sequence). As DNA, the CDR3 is TGCAGTGCTAGATCTCTAGATACGCAGTATTTT. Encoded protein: CSARSLDTQYF.

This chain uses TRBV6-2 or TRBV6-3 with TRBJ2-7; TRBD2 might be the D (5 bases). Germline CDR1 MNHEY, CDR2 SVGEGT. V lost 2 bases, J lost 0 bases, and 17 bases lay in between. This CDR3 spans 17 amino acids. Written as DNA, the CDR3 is TGTGCCAGCAGTTACGGTCTGGCGGGCCTCCACTCCTACGAGCAGTACTTC. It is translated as CASSYGLAGLHSYEQYF.

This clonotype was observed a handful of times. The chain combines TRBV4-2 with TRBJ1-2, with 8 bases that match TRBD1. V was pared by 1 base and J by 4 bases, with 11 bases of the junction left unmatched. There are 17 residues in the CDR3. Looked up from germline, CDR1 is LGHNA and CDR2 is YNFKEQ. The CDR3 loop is CASSQGGGQGPRYGYTF. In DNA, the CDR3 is TGTGCCAGCAGCCAAGGGGGAGGACAGGGACCTCGCTATGGCTACACCTTC.

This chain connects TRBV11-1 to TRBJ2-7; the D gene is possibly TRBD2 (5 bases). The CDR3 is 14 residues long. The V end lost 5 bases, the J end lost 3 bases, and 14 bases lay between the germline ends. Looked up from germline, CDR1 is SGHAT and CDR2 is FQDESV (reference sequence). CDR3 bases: TGTGCCAGCAGCCCAGGAGAGGGTCTCTACGAGCAGTACTTC. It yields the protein CASSPGEGLYEQYF.

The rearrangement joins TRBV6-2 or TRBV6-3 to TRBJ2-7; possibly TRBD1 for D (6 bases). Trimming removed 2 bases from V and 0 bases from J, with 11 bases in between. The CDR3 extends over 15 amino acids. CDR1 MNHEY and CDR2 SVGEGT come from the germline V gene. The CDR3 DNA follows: TGTGCCAGCAGTTACGACAGGAGGCGCTCCTACGAGCAGTACTTC. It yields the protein CASSYDRRRSYEQYF.

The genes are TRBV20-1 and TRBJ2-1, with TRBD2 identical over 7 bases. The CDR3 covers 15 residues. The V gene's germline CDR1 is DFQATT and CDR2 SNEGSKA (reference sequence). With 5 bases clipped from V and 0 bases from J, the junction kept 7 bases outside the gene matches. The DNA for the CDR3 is TGCAGTGCTGGAGCTAGCGGTAGCTCCTACAATGAGCAGTTCTTC. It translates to CSAGASGSSYNEQFF.